The clone carrying this TCR beta chain turned up a few times. The antigen is undetermined. These data originate in a study of T cells in Graves' hyperthyroidism and ophthalmopathy. On the study more broadly: Prior to any treatment, at the point of initial diagnosis, peripheral blood was collected.

Regions amplified from RNA transcripts were the TCR beta CDR3 regions. The HTBI primer set drove a first-round RT-PCR of the TCR CDR3. MiXCR was run by TCRdb on the multiplex PCR reads, yielding one entry per CDR3 protein. The profile shows 300,000 to 450,000 distinct CDR3 sequences, roughly 25% of them singletons. General study points: Patients with ophthalmopathy were separated from those with stable hyperthyroidism by a 13 V-J model. Blood also showed most of the thyroid clonotypes that were expanded above 0.001.

Clinical symptoms, serum thyroxine and TRAb, thyroid ultrasound and orbital computed tomography together formed the diagnostic basis. The germline gives CDR1 SEHNR, CDR2 FQNEAQ (reference sequence). The CDR3 runs 14 residues. Trimming removed 2 bases at V and 4 bases at J, with 12 bases between. The material sequenced was blood. V is TRBV7-9 and J is TRBJ2-7; maybe TRBD1 (5 bases). This receptor was obtained from a man in his forties or fifties with Graves' hyperthyroidism. CDR3 residues: CASSLTGSPYEQYF. The CDR3 nucleotides read TGTGCCAGCAGCTTAACAGGCAGCCCATACGAGCAGTACTTC.